Given below is one T cell receptor (beta chain) in context. What it binds is not known. The junction had 7 bases not matched to a gene; V was cut back by 5 bases and J by 6 bases. The CDR3 has 15 residues. CDR1 and CDR2 from the germline V gene are SGHAT and FQNNGV. Amplification used 60 Vbeta primers and 13 Jbeta primers. Only in-frame clones appear in the TCRdb table, and some are missing; sequencing was by immunoSEQ multiplex PCR. The data contain approximately 140,000 clones, 66% of them seen just once; the ten biggest clones take up under 7.5%. The source of the sample is a study of cytomegalovirus exposure and HLA in healthy donors. Findings and limits, study-wide: TCR association rates varied by HLA locus in a later analysis, with DRB1 highest and HLA-C lowest.

Sequenced material: PBMCs. The chain joins TRBV11-2 to TRBJ2-1, with 10 bases matching TRBD2. This receptor was taken from an older woman in good health and CMV-seronegative. CDR3 sequence reads: CASSLSPSGSNEQFF. The CDR3 DNA reads TGTGCCAGCAGCCTCTCCCCTAGCGGGAGCAATGAGCAGTTCTTC.